This entry lists 21 T cell receptor beta chains sequenced from one sample in a study of early T cells in non-severe SARS-CoV-2 infection. TCRdb reanalysed the 5' RACE reads using MiXCR and keeps one entry per CDR3 protein. The table has 74,000 or so distinct CDR3 sequences, around 10% seen once; the top ten hold 3% to 4.5%. The sequenced sample consisted of whole blood. The receptors originated from an adult who was a healthcare worker with PCR-confirmed SARS-CoV-2 infection or an uninfected control (not recorded which).

The rearrangement joins TRBV20-1 to TRBJ2-5; TRBD2 agrees at 9 bases. CDR3 length: 15 residues. V trimming: 1 base; J trimming: 0 bases; junction bases outside the gene matches: 3. Germline CDR1 is DFQATT and CDR2 is SNEGSKA (reference sequence). CDR3 residues: CSARVAGEYQETQYF. In DNA form, the CDR3 reads TGCAGTGCTAGAGTAGCGGGGGAGTACCAAGAGACCCAGTACTTC.

This clonotype was counted only a few times. V and J are TRBV28 and TRBJ2-3; D remains ambiguous. V lost 6 bases to trimming and J lost 5 bases, with 9 bases between them. Germline V gene sequence: CDR1 MDHEN, CDR2 SYDVKM. The CDR3 spans 12 residues. The DNA for the CDR3 is TGTGCCAGCAGCGGCGTGGTAGATACGCAGTATTTT. Translating it yields CASSGVVDTQYF.

The chain recombines TRBV6-5 with TRBJ2-1; D might be TRBD2 (5 bases). This CDR3 contains 11 residues. Trimming took 2 bases from V and 15 from J, leaving 11 bases between them. The germline gives CDR1 MNHEY, CDR2 SVGAGI. Here the CDR3 reads CASSYRGLWFF. CDR3 coding DNA: TGTGCCAGCAGTTACCGCGGACTGTGGTTCTTC.

This clonotype has at least ten counts. The V gene is TRBV7-9, the J gene TRBJ1-5; TRBD1 might be the D (5 bases). This CDR3 spans 15 amino acids. The V gene lost 1 base and the J gene lost 0 bases, with 7 bases spanning the gap. Germline V CDR1 and CDR2: SEHNR, FQNEAQ (reference sequence). The CDR3 protein is CASSLGQSSNQPQHF. CDR3 nucleotide sequence: TGTGCCAGCAGCTTAGGACAGAGTAGCAATCAGCCCCAGCATTTT.

In its sample, this clonotype was seen many times. V and J are TRBV29-1 and TRBJ2-1; D possibly corresponds to TRBD2 (7 bases). The CDR3 runs to 14 residues. The germline V gene has CDR1 SQVTM and CDR2 ANQGSEA. V was shortened by 6 bases and J by 9 bases, with 21 bases between the two germline ends. The CDR3 DNA is TGCAGCGTGGCCCGATGGGGGGGCAGGGGTGAGCAGTTCTTC. Translating gives CSVARWGGRGEQFF.

V is TRBV7-8 and J is TRBJ2-3; 10 nucleotides align to TRBD2. The CDR3 is 17 residues long. From germline, CDR1 is SGHVS and CDR2 FQNEAQ. The V and J ends lost 1 base and 2 bases, in that order; junction bases with no gene match: 6. CDR3 coding DNA: TGTGCCAGCAGCTTAGATCCTAGCGGGGGTTACACAGATACGCAGTATTTT. This gives the protein CASSLDPSGGYTDTQYF.

The genes are TRBV2 and TRBJ2-3, with 8 nucleotides matching TRBD2. This CDR3 spans 14 amino acids. Trimming at V came to 7 bases and at J to 4 bases, leaving 7 bases not matched to a gene. Germline V CDR1 and CDR2: SNHLY, FYNNEI. CDR3 bases: TGTGCCAGCAATGACGGGGGGGGCCCAGATACGCAGTATTTT. Residues: CASNDGGGPDTQYF.

Comment on this clonotype: This may stem from a read error, because a much larger clone lies one nucleotide away. This chain connects TRBV5-6 to TRBJ2-3; D unresolved. Looked up from germline, CDR1 is SGHDT and CDR2 is YYEEEE. The germline V and J ends were trimmed by 2 bases and 8 bases, with 9 bases remaining between them. This CDR3 has 12 amino acids. The CDR3 nucleotides read TGTGCCAGCAGCTTTTCCGGAGTTACGCAGTATTTT. Amino acid sequence: CASSFSGVTQYF.

In this sample, this clonotype turned up many times. The genes are TRBV4-1 and TRBJ2-2; D is undetermined. V was shortened by 1 base and J by 1 base, with 13 bases between the two germline ends. The CDR3 is made up of 17 amino acids. CDR1 MGHRA and CDR2 YSYEKL come from the germline V gene. Written as DNA, the CDR3 is TGCGCCAGCAGCCAAGTTGCCGGGCTAGGGAACACCGGGGAGCTGTTTTTT. Protein sequence: CASSQVAGLGNTGELFF.

There are many counts of this clonotype. The chain uses TRBV11-2 and TRBJ2-3, with TRBD1 matching 9 bases. V was clipped by 5 bases and J by 4 bases; unmatched bases: 7. Germline assignment: CDR1 SGHAT and CDR2 FQNNGV. The CDR3 consists of 15 residues. The CDR3 DNA is TGTGCCAGCAGCCCCGGGACAGGGTCGGCAGATACGCAGTATTTT. Protein sequence: CASSPGTGSADTQYF. The entire variable domain, with the rest obtained from reference TRBV11-2 and TRBJ2-3, is as follows: EAGVAQSPRYKIIEKRQSVAFWCNPISGHATLYWYQQILGQGPKLLIQFQNNGVVDDSQLPKDRFSAERLKGVDSTLKIQPAKLEDSAVYLCASSPGTGSADTQYFGPGTRLTVL.

At least ten counts were recorded for this clonotype. The rearrangement links TRBV2 to TRBJ2-7; D remains unclear. V lost 7 bases and J 6 bases, leaving 22 bases between the germline ends. Germline V gene data show CDR1 as SNHLY and CDR2 as FYNNEI. The CDR3 has 15 residues. CDR3 coding DNA: TGTGCCAGCACCGAAGGGCTAGGGCCCCGCCTCGAGCAGTACTTC. Translation gives CASTEGLGPRLEQYF.

There are many counts of this clonotype. The J gene is TRBJ1-6, the V gene TRBV5-1; 8 bases match TRBD1. With V trimmed by 4 bases and J by 8 bases, 8 bases remained unmatched. The CDR3 covers 15 residues. In germline, CDR1 is SGHRS, CDR2 YFSETQ. The CDR3 reads CASSVTTGDYSPLHF. The DNA of the CDR3 is TGCGCCAGCAGCGTTACGACAGGGGATTATTCACCCCTCCACTTT.

This clonotype was counted many times. The genes are TRBV3-1 and TRBJ1-1; 7 bases fit TRBD1. Per the germline V gene, CDR1 is LGHDT and CDR2 is YNNKEL (reference sequence). The CDR3 is 16 residues long. Trimming cost V 5 bases and J 2 bases; bases outside gene matches: 11. DNA for the CDR3: TGTGCCAGCAGCTTGGGGACAGCAGTGTCCAACACTGAAGCTTTCTTT. Amino acids: CASSLGTAVSNTEAFF.

V is TRBV6-1 and J is TRBJ2-2, with 11 bases identical to TRBD2. Germline V lookup: CDR1 MNHNS, CDR2 SASEGT. Trimming cost V 7 bases and J 6 bases; bases outside gene matches: 19. This CDR3 spans 19 amino acids. CDR3 nucleotide sequence: TGTGCCAGCACCAAGGAGACAGGGGGACTAGCGGTAAAGTCCGGGGAGCTGTTTTTT. Translated, it gives CASTKETGGLAVKSGELFF.

In this sample, this clonotype turned up many times. The CDR3 is CASRADSAPGQPQHF. Written as DNA, the CDR3 is TGTGCCAGCAGAGCGGACAGTGCTCCAGGTCAGCCCCAGCATTTT. The chain has TRBV2 and TRBJ1-5, with a possible D match to TRBD1 (6 bases). The CDR3 sequence is 15 residues long. Per the germline V gene, CDR1 is SNHLY and CDR2 is FYNNEI. V lost 6 bases to trimming and J lost 6 bases, with 18 bases between them.

About this clonotype itself: This may stem from a read error, because a much larger clone lies one nucleotide away. V gene TRBV7-6 combines with J gene TRBJ1-4; D remains unclear. Trimming shortened V by 2 bases and J by 8 bases, and 9 bases separated the two germline ends. The CDR3 has 13 amino acids. Per germline, CDR1 SGHVS and CDR2 FNYEAQ. CDR3 protein: CASSLTADEKLFF. The CDR3 nucleotides read TGTGCCAGCAGCTTAACAGCGGACGAAAAACTGTTTTTT.

This clonotype appeared many times. The gene calls are TRBV7-3 and TRBJ2-5; TRBD2 matches 9 bases. V dropped 1 base and J dropped 4; count of bases not matched to a gene: 4. Germline V CDR1 and CDR2: SGHTA, FQGTGA. The CDR3 extends over 15 amino acids. For the CDR3, the DNA is TGTGCCAGCAGCTTAAGCGGGGGGGCCTCAGAGACCCAGTACTTC. This codes for CASSLSGGASETQYF.

This clonotype has ten or more counts. The V gene is TRBV5-1, the J gene TRBJ2-1; TRBD2 aligns across 14 bases. V dropped 5 bases and J dropped 10; count of bases not matched to a gene: 11. CDR3 size: 16 residues. Per the germline V gene, CDR1 is SGHRS and CDR2 is YFSETQ. Here the CDR3 DNA reads TGCGCCAGCAGGACCCCGGGACTAGCGGGAGTTGGGGAGCAGTTCTTC. Its protein product is CASRTPGLAGVGEQFF.

CDR3 amino acids: CASSPDRGPNYGYTF. The CDR3 DNA follows: TGTGCCAGCAGCCCGGACAGGGGCCCGAACTATGGCTACACCTTC. V and J are TRBV6-5 and TRBJ1-2; 9 bases align to TRBD1. Germline V lookup: CDR1 MNHEY, CDR2 SVGAGI. The CDR3 has 15 residues. With 6 bases clipped from V and 2 bases from J, the junction kept 7 bases outside the gene matches.

This clonotype was found many times. This chain joins TRBV10-3 and TRBJ2-7; the D is unclear. CDR1 and CDR2 (germline): ENHRY, SYGVKD. This CDR3 is 12 amino acids long. V gave up 8 bases and J gave up 3 bases, with 11 bases separating them. As DNA, the CDR3 is TGTGCCATCGCTGGCAGCGTCTACGAGCAGTACTTC. Translation gives CAIAGSVYEQYF.

Ten or more counts support this clonotype. The rearrangement uses TRBV12-3 or TRBV12-4 and TRBJ1-2, with D unresolved. Trimming removed 6 bases at V and 8 bases at J, with 16 bases between. The CDR3 contains 13 residues. This chain's CDR3 is CASSPGSLSGYTF. The CDR3 bases are TGTGCCAGCAGCCCCGGCAGCCTTTCCGGCTACACCTTC.